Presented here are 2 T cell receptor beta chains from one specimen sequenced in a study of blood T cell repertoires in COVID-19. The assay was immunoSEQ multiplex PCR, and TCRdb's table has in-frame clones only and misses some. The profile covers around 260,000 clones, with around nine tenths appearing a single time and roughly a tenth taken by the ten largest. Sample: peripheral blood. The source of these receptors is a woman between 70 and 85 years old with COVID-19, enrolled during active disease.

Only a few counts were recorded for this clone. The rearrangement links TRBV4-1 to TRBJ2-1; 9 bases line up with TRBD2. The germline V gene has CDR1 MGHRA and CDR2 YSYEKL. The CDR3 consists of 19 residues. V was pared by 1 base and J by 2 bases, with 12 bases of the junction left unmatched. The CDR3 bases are TGCGCCAGCAGCCAAGTACCGGGCGGGAGGGCCCAGACCTACAATGAGCAGTTCTTC. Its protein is CASSQVPGGRAQTYNEQFF.

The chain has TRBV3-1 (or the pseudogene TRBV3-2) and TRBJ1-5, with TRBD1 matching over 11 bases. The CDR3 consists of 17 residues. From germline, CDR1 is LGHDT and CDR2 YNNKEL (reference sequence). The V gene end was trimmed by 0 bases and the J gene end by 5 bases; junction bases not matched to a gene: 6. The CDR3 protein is CASSQDGDRGFDQPQHF. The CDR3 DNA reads TGTGCCAGCAGCCAAGATGGGGACAGGGGGTTCGATCAGCCCCAGCATTTT.